The source of this TCR beta chain is a study of cytomegalovirus exposure and HLA in healthy donors. Vbeta (60) and Jbeta (13) primers were used in the PCR. Some clones are missing from TCRdb's copy, which holds only in-frame ones; the method was immunoSEQ multiplex PCR. The sample shows about 140,000 clones, 80% of them seen only once. V lost 4 bases and J lost 4; bases outside the gene matches: 8. The V gene's germline CDR1 is MNHEY and CDR2 SMNVEV (reference sequence). The CDR3 consists of 15 residues. The source material was PBMCs. The chain employs TRBV27 and TRBJ2-7; 9 bases fit TRBD1. The clonotype originates from a middle-aged man in good health and CMV-seronegative. CDR3 in amino acids: CASSSPGQGRYEQYF. The CDR3 DNA is TGTGCCAGCAGTTCCCCTGGACAGGGGCGGTACGAGCAGTACTTC.